The T cell receptor (beta chain) under discussion was sequenced for a study of CD8+ T cells in alopecia areata. Study observations and caveats: Scalp clonality, together with expanded CD8+ clones among the top 100, fell significantly with tofacitinib.

RNA was isolated and reverse transcribed to cDNA, the sequencing template. Profiling relied on immunoSEQ multiplex PCR, and the TCRdb table lists in-frame clones only, not all of them. Among roughly 200,000 clones listed, approximately 53% were seen once. On this clone itself: Its antigen is currently unknown.

Regarding treatment: oral pan-JAK inhibitor, 5-10 mg twice daily. The investigators collected lesional scalp punch biopsies and peripheral blood from alopecia areata patients. Deletions cut 5 bases from V and 3 bases from J, with 11 bases between. CDR3 length: 14 residues. Germline CDR1 LNHDA, CDR2 SQIVND (reference sequence). The sample consisted of CD8+ T cells sorted from blood, taken at week 24, from a patient treated with tofacitinib. This clonotype was sampled from a human donor with alopecia areata. The chain employs TRBV19 and TRBJ2-1; the D is unclear. The CDR3 protein is CASSGIPDYNEQFF. CDR3 bases: TGTGCCAGTAGTGGGATACCGGACTACAATGAGCAGTTCTTC.